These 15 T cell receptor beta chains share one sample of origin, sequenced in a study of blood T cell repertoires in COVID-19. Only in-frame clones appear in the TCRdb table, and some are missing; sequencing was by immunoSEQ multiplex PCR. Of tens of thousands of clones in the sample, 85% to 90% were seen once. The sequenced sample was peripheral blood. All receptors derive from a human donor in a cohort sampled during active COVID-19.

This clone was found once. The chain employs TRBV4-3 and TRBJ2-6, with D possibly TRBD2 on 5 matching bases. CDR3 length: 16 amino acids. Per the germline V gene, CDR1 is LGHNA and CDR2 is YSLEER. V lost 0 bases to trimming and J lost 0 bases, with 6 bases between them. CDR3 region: CASSQDRGSGANVLTF. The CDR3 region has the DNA TGCGCCAGCAGCCAAGACCGGGGCTCTGGGGCCAACGTCCTGACTTTC.

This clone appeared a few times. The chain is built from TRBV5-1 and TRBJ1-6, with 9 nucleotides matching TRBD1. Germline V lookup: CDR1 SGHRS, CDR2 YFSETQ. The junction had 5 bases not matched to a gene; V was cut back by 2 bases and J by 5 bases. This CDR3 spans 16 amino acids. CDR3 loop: CASSLDRGINNSPLHF. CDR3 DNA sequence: TGCGCCAGCAGCTTAGACAGGGGGATTAATAATTCACCCCTCCACTTT.

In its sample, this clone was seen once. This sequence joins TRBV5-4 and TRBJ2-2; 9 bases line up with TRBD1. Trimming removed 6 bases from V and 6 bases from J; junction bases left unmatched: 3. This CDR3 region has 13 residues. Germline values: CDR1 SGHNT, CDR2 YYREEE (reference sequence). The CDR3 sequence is CASKTGGAGELFF. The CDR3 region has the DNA TGTGCCAGCAAGACAGGGGGGGCCGGGGAGCTGTTTTTT.

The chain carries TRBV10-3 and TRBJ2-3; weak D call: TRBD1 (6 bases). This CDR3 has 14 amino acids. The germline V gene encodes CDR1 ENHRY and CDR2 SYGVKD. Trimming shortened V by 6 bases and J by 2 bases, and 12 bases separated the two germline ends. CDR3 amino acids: CAIRRQEHTDTQYF. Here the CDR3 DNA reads TGTGCCATCAGACGACAGGAGCACACAGATACGCAGTATTTT.

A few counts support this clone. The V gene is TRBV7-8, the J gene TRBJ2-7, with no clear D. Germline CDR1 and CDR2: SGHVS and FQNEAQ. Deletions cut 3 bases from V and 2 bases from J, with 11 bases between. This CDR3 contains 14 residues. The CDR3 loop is CASSFIALAYEQYF. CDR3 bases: TGTGCCAGCAGCTTTATCGCGCTAGCCTACGAGCAGTACTTC.

The CDR3 region is CASSQEPTGIKNIQYF. CDR3 nucleotide sequence: TGCGCCAGCAGCCAAGAACCGACAGGGATCAAAAACATTCAGTACTTC. The chain couples TRBV4-1 to TRBJ2-4; 7 bases line up with TRBD1. CDR1 is MGHRA and CDR2 is YSYEKL in the germline V gene. V lost 0 bases to trimming and J lost 3 bases; unmatched junction nucleotides: 5. The CDR3 loop spans 16 amino acids.

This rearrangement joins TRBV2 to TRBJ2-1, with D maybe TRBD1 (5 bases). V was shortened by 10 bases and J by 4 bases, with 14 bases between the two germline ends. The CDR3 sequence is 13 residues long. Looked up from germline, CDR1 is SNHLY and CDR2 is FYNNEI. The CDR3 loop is CATWASGYNEQFF. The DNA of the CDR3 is TGTGCCACTTGGGCCTCAGGGTACAATGAGCAGTTCTTC.

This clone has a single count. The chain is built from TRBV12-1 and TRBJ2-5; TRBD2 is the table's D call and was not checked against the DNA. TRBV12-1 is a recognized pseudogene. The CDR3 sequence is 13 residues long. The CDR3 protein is CASSFGLWETQYF. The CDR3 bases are TGTGCCAGCAGCTTTGGCCTATGGGAGACCCAGTACTTC.

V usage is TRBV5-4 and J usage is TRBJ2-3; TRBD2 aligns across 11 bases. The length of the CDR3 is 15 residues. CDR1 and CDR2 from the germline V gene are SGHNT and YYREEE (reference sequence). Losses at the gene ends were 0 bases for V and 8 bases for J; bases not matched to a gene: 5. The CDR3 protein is CASSLGGSGGGTQYF. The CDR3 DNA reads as TGTGCCAGCAGCTTGGGTGGTAGCGGGGGGGGTACGCAGTATTTT.

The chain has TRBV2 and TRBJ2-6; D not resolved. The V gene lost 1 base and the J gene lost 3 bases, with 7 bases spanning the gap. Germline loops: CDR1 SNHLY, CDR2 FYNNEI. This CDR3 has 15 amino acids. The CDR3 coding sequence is TGTGCCAGCAGTGAAGGGGCAGGTGGGGCCAACGTCCTGACTTTC. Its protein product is CASSEGAGGANVLTF.

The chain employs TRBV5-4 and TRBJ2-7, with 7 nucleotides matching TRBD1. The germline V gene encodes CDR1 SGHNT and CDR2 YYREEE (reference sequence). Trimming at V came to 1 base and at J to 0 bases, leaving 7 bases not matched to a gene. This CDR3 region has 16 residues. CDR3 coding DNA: TGTGCCAGCAGCTTGTCGACAGGGTTCAGCTCCTACGAGCAGTACTTC. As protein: CASSLSTGFSSYEQYF.

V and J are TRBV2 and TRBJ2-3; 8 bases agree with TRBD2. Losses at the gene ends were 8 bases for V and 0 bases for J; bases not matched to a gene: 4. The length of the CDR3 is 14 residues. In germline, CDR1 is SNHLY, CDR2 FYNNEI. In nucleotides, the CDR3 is TGTGCCAGCCAACGGGGGGGGAGCACAGATACGCAGTATTTT. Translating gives CASQRGGSTDTQYF.

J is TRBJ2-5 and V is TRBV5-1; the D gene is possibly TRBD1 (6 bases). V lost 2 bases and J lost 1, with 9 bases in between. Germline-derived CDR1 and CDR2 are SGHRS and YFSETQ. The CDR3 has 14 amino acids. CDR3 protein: CASSFGQIQETQYF. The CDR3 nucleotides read TGCGCCAGCAGCTTCGGACAGATCCAAGAGACCCAGTACTTC.

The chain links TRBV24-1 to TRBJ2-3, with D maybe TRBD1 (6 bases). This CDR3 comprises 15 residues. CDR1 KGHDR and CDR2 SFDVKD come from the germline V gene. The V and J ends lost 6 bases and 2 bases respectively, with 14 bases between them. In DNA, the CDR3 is TGTGCCACCAGTCCAAGAGGGACAAACACAGATACGCAGTATTTT. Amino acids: CATSPRGTNTDTQYF.

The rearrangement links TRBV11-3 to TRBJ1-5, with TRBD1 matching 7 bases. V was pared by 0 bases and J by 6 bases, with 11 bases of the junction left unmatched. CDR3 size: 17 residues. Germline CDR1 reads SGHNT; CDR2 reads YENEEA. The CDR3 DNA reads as TGTGCCAGCAGCTTAGATCCCGGGGGTCAGGGGGGTCAGCCCCAGCATTTT. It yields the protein CASSLDPGGQGGQPQHF.